This TCR beta chain was observed in a study of cytomegalovirus exposure and HLA in healthy donors. Across the study: Prior work identified 95 million to 120 million unique TCR beta sequences in approximately 200 million T cells.

The CDR3 sequence is 15 residues long. V was pared by 0 bases and J by 2 bases, with 10 bases between. Germline V CDR1 and CDR2: SGHKS, YYEKEE (reference sequence). The primer mix had 60 Vbeta and 13 Jbeta primers. The method was immunoSEQ multiplex PCR; TCRdb's version includes in-frame clones alone and lacks a portion of them. The data hold 65,000 to 90,000 clones, with approximately 80% observed a single time. Overall study findings and caveats: Relative to the approximately 700-donor mean, N-insertions were reportedly fewer in an Asian-associated ancestry cluster in a later analysis.

A word on this clone: Antigen unknown.

The material sequenced was PBMCs. The clonotype was recovered from a woman aged 40 to 55 in good health and CMV-seropositive. The V gene is TRBV5-5, the J gene TRBJ2-3; a weak D match, TRBD1 (6 bases). The CDR3: CASSLVVGATDTQYF. The CDR3 DNA is TGTGCCAGCAGCTTGGTGGTGGGGGCCACAGATACGCAGTATTTT. The full variable domain, in which reference TRBV5-5 and TRBJ2-3 provide the parts outside the CDR3, is DAGVTQSPTHLIKTRGQQVTLRCSPISGHKSVSWYQQVLGQGPQFIFQYYEKEERGRGNFPDRFSARQFPNYSSELNVNALLLGDSALYLCASSLVVGATDTQYFGPGTRLTVL.